The 7 T cell receptor beta chains below were found in one sample sequenced in a study of T cells in Graves' hyperthyroidism and ophthalmopathy. What was amplified from RNA transcripts were TCR beta CDR3 regions. First-round RT-PCR of the TCR CDR3 relied on the HTBI primer set. MiXCR, applied by TCRdb to the multiplex PCR reads, yields one record per CDR3 protein. The table has under 400,000 distinct CDR3 sequences, around a sixth seen once. Material: blood. These receptors all stem from a woman between 50 and 59 years old with Graves' hyperthyroidism.

This clonotype was seen more than once but under ten times. V usage is TRBV11-3 and J usage is TRBJ2-5; the D gene is possibly TRBD2 (6 bases). The germline gives CDR1 SGHNT, CDR2 YENEEA. The CDR3 is 14 amino acids. The V gene lost 4 bases and the J gene lost 5 bases, with 14 bases spanning the gap. CDR3: CASSSNEGRETQYF. In nucleotides, the CDR3 is TGTGCCAGCAGCTCCAATGAGGGGAGGGAGACCCAGTACTTC.

This clonotype was counted many times. The DNA for the CDR3 is TGTGCCAGCATCAATCCCCTAGACCTTAGGTCTTTATGGCCAGATACGCAGTATTTT. It specifies CASINPLDLRSLWPDTQYF. This chain joins TRBV11-2 and TRBJ2-3; the D is unclear. Trimming pared 7 bases from V and 4 bases from J, leaving 30 bases between. CDR3 length equals 19 residues. Germline CDR1 reads SGHAT; CDR2 reads FQNNGV. The full variable domain, in which reference TRBV11-2 and TRBJ2-3 provide the parts outside the CDR3, is EAGVAQSPRYKIIEKRQSVAFWCNPISGHATLYWYQQILGQGPKLLIQFQNNGVVDDSQLPKDRFSAERLKGVDSTLKIQPAKLEDSAVYLCASINPLDLRSLWPDTQYFGPGTRLTVL.

This clonotype has a count of ten or more. The V gene is TRBV6-1, the J gene TRBJ1-4; D is unresolved. CDR1 and CDR2 (germline): MNHNS, SASEGT. The CDR3 runs 15 residues. Between the trimmed V and J ends, which lost 3 bases and 4 bases, there was a span of 12 bases. This CDR3 reads CASSDGDLLNEKLFF. The CDR3 coding sequence is TGTGCCAGCAGTGATGGTGATCTTCTTAATGAAAAACTGTTTTTT.

This clonotype was detected a few times. The chain is built from TRBV7-9 and TRBJ1-2; TRBD1 is a possible D gene (5 bases). Trimming cost V 2 bases and J 4 bases, with 8 bases left between them. The CDR3 runs 13 residues. The germline gives CDR1 SEHNR, CDR2 FQNEAQ (reference sequence). Here the CDR3 DNA reads TGTGCCAGCAGCTTACCTGGGACCTATGGCTACACCTTC. It translates to CASSLPGTYGYTF.

V usage is TRBV29-1 and J usage is TRBJ2-3; TRBD2 matches at 14 bases. The CDR3 covers 17 residues. Germline CDR1 reads SQVTM; CDR2 reads ANQGSEA. The V gene end was trimmed by 7 bases and the J gene end by 2 bases; junction bases not matched to a gene: 11. CDR3 sequence reads: CSGGLAGDFAYTDTQYF. The CDR3 DNA reads TGCAGCGGGGGACTAGCGGGAGATTTTGCGTACACAGATACGCAGTATTTT.

This clonotype was picked up many times. The chain joins TRBV20-1 to TRBJ2-7; TRBD2 aligns across 9 bases. Looked up from germline, CDR1 is DFQATT and CDR2 is SNEGSKA (reference sequence). V shed 6 bases, J shed 3 bases, and the junction held 6 bases outside the gene matches. The CDR3 contains 13 residues. The CDR3 nucleotides read TGCAGTGCCGGTTTAGCGGGAGTCTACGAGCAGTACTTC. It specifies CSAGLAGVYEQYF.

The chain combines TRBV6-1 with TRBJ1-2; 7 nucleotides line up with TRBD1. The V gene's germline CDR1 is MNHNS and CDR2 SASEGT. The CDR3 has 16 residues. V was clipped by 1 base and J by 1 base; unmatched bases: 6. The CDR3, as DNA: TGTGCCAGCAGTGAAGAAAGGGACAGAGATAACTATGGCTACACCTTC. Amino acids: CASSEERDRDNYGYTF.